What follows are 10 T cell receptor beta chains derived from one specimen sequenced in a study of low-dose radiotherapy and immunotherapy resistance in tumors. The PCR that amplified TCRs ran for about 20 cycles, relying on a constant-region primer and a V-primer adapter. Via MiXCR, TCRdb re-called the reads, giving one row per CDR3 protein. The data contain tens of thousands of distinct CDR3 sequences, about 12% of them seen just once; the ten biggest clones take up 6.2%. Indicated time point: before trial treatment. The sample here was PBMCs, taken before treatment. The receptors stem from a female donor with ovarian cancer.

This clonotype was counted ten times or more. The V call is TRBV5-1, the J call TRBJ2-2; 8 nucleotides agree with TRBD1. V was clipped by 0 bases and J by 6 bases; unmatched bases: 7. Germline CDR1 SGHRS, CDR2 YFSETQ. There are 16 residues in the CDR3. CDR3 DNA sequence: TGCGCCAGCAGCTTGGCTACAAGACAGGGGCCCGGGGAGCTGTTTTTT. Encoded protein: CASSLATRQGPGELFF.

This clonotype has a count of ten or more. The chain couples TRBV29-1 to TRBJ1-1; the D is unclear. The ends were cut back, 2 bases at V and 10 bases at J, with 11 bases in the middle. Germline CDR1 and CDR2: SQVTM and ANQGSEA. The CDR3 length is 11 residues. CDR3 sequence reads: CSVERDGGAFF. In DNA, the CDR3 is TGCAGCGTTGAACGGGATGGTGGAGCTTTCTTT. Full variable domain (outside the CDR3, taken from reference TRBV29-1 and TRBJ1-1): SAVISQKPSRDICQRGTSLTIQCQVDSQVTMMFWYRQQPGQSLTLIATANQGSEATYESGFVIDKFPISRPNLTFSTLTVSNMSPEDSSIYLCSVERDGGAFFGQGTRLTVV.

This clonotype was counted ten times or more. The chain has TRBV6-1 and TRBJ2-1; weak D call: TRBD1 (5 bases). Germline values: CDR1 MNHNS, CDR2 SASEGT. The ends were cut back, 2 bases at V and 3 bases at J, with 11 bases in the middle. CDR3 size: 15 residues. This chain's CDR3 is CASSENPQGYNEQFF. The CDR3 DNA reads TGTGCCAGCAGTGAAAACCCTCAGGGCTACAATGAGCAGTTCTTC.

The V and J genes are TRBV10-1 and TRBJ2-2, with D possibly matching TRBD2 (5 bases). Germline loops: CDR1 WNHNN, CDR2 SYGVQD (reference sequence). The ends were cut back, 4 bases at V and 4 bases at J, with 7 bases in the middle. The CDR3 contains 13 residues. CDR3 coding DNA: TGCGCCAGCAGTGTTGCGGGCACCGGGGAGCTGTTTTTT. Its translation is CASSVAGTGELFF.

This clonotype has at least ten counts. The chain links TRBV28 to TRBJ2-7; 7 nucleotides agree with TRBD2. V lost 6 bases and J lost 5; bases outside the gene matches: 13. Germline V gene sequence: CDR1 MDHEN, CDR2 SYDVKM. This CDR3 is 15 amino acids long. CDR3 residues: CASSSLGGGSDEQYF. CDR3 coding DNA: TGTGCCAGCAGCAGTTTAGGAGGCGGGAGCGACGAGCAGTACTTC.

For this clonotype: A far larger clone is only one base removed, so a read error is likely. The rearrangement uses TRBV7-9 and TRBJ1-1, with a weak D call TRBD1 (6 bases). The CDR3 contains 15 residues. V shed 5 bases and J shed 3 bases, with 16 bases lying between them. CDR1 and CDR2 (germline): SEHNR, FQNEAQ (reference sequence). The DNA of the CDR3 is TGTGCCAGCAGCCCTAGGGGGGGCGGGGACACTGAAGCTTTCTTT. Protein: CASSPRGGGDTEAFF.

This clonotype was detected ten times or more. The chain carries TRBV15 and TRBJ2-5, with TRBD1 as a possible D gene (6 bases). CDR1 LNHNV and CDR2 YYDKDF come from the germline V gene (reference sequence). Between the trimmed V and J ends, which lost 1 base and 4 bases, there was a span of 16 bases. CDR3 length: 16 amino acids. The CDR3 is CATSRGSGQIIETQYF. The CDR3 DNA reads as TGTGCCACCAGCAGAGGGTCTGGACAGATCATAGAGACCCAGTACTTC.

This clonotype was picked up many times. The V gene is TRBV12-3 or TRBV12-4, the J gene TRBJ2-2; 8 bases are shared with TRBD1. J lost 1 base, V lost 4 bases, and 5 bases had no gene match. The CDR3 runs to 16 residues. The CDR3 region has the DNA TGTGCCAGCAGTTCCCCCACAGGGGGGAACACCGGGGAGCTGTTTTTT. Amino acid sequence: CASSSPTGGNTGELFF.

This clonotype has at least ten counts. V usage is TRBV3-1 and J usage is TRBJ2-4; 10 bases line up with TRBD2. Germline V gene sequence: CDR1 LGHDT, CDR2 YNNKEL (reference sequence). V lost 1 base and J lost 0; bases outside the gene matches: 6. The CDR3 contains 18 residues. The CDR3 spells CASSQGASGGIAKNIQYF. The CDR3 region has the DNA TGTGCCAGCAGCCAAGGCGCTAGCGGGGGAATAGCCAAAAACATTCAGTACTTC.

This clonotype was recorded at least ten times. This rearrangement joins TRBV12-3 or TRBV12-4 to TRBJ2-2; D is unclear. Trimming removed 3 bases at V and 0 bases at J, with 11 bases between. CDR3 length: 16 amino acids. The CDR3 bases are TGTGCCAGCAGTTTTTTTCGCGTTGCGAACACCGGGGAGCTGTTTTTT. This sequence encodes CASSFFRVANTGELFF.